This T cell receptor (beta chain) came from a study of blood T cell repertoires in COVID-19. In the original processing: Estimation of nucleated cell counts relied on the amplification of reference gene primers. Profiled with immunoSEQ multiplex PCR; TCRdb holds only in-frame clones, not every one. D and trimming were read from the DNA, whereas the V and J calls and clone size are those reported in that table. The sample includes about 50,000 clones, 75% to 85% of them seen just once. CDR1 and CDR2 from the germline V gene are SGHRS and YFSETQ. V lost 4 bases to trimming and J lost 4 bases, with 12 bases between them. The CDR3 has 13 amino acids.

The TCR sequence derives from a human donor in a cohort sampled during active COVID-19. This chain joins TRBV5-1 and TRBJ2-7; tentative D call: TRBD1 (6 bases). Sequencing used peripheral blood. The DNA for the CDR3 is TGCGCCAGCAGCGACGGACAGAGATACGAGCAGTACTTC. Its translation is CASSDGQRYEQYF.